In its sample, the clone carrying this TCR beta chain was seen a few times. Its antigen is undetermined. Fresh peripheral blood, around 10 ml of it, supplied the PBMCs. The V gene lost 7 bases and the J gene lost 0 bases, with 12 bases spanning the gap. Germline V gives CDR1 MNHNS, CDR2 SASEGT. This CDR3 has 14 amino acids. What was amplified from RNA transcripts were TCR beta CDR3 regions. During a first-round RT-PCR of the TCR CDR3, the HTBI primer set was used. Each CDR3 protein is one row after TCRdb ran MiXCR on the multiplex PCR reads. The repertoire holds 470,000 or so distinct CDR3 sequences, with more than 20% as singletons. This entry is derived from a study of T cells in Graves' hyperthyroidism and ophthalmopathy. Overall study results and limits: A median roughly six months before onset, the model predicted ophthalmopathy. A model of 13 V-J pairs discriminated ophthalmopathy from stable hyperthyroidism.

The chain is built from TRBV6-1 and TRBJ1-2; no clear D. The source is a man between 18 and 29 years old with Graves' hyperthyroidism. Sequencing was carried out using blood. CDR3 protein: CASIGNQANYGYTF. The DNA for the CDR3 is TGTGCCAGCATAGGCAACCAGGCTAACTATGGCTACACCTTC.